This T cell receptor (beta chain) originates from a study of blood T cell repertoires in COVID-19 (TCRdb year 2020). The study in broad terms: Samples covering the acute and convalescent phases of COVID-19 were provided by collaborators in the United States, Italy and Spain. The prospective study material was composed of cDNA or gDNA derived from T cells, B-cell-depleted T cells, or PBMCs. Deeply sampled blood TCRbeta repertoires from subjects exposed to, actively infected with, or recovered from COVID-19 were included in the dataset. The repertoires were released in a freely available public database intended as a resource for research on the immune response to SARS-CoV-2. Samples were obtained from the ongoing ImmuneRACE study (first 160 participants) and from approximately 1,200 subjects provided by 6 global collaborators. Sample metadata almost always included a de-identified subject ID, COVID-19 status, age in years and sex. Where available, HLA class I and class II types were taken from metadata supplied by the sample provider and were not determined by assay-based typing.

Ends trimmed: V by 1 base, J by 12 bases; bases unmatched to a gene: 7. Counted from cysteine to phenylalanine, this CDR3 has 14 amino acids. CDR3 DNA only is kept here, 42 bases in frame from base 1. The CDR1 and CDR2 encoded by the germline V gene are SQVTM and ANQGSEA. TCRbeta CDR3 regions were amplified from genomic DNA by means of the immunoSEQ Assay, a bias-controlled multiplex PCR. Per the original workflow: The number of nucleated cells in each sample was estimated from the amplification of reference gene primers within the assay. To quantify the absolute abundance of each unique TCRbeta CDR3 rearrangement, sequence reads were collapsed and filtered. Productive Simpson clonality was computed per sample as the square root of Simpson's diversity index over productive rearrangements. TCRdb limited this immuneACCESS table to in-frame rearrangements with V and J called. A share of clones is missing; checked studies link under half to unresolved V genes, and the rest is unexplained. The V and J calls and the clone size are those of that table, but D and trimming were determined from the DNA. The sample has over 85,000 clones on record, less than 90% of them singletons. The biggest ten clones account for less than 9.5% of the sample.

Overall study outcomes, separate from this receptor: How much clinical and demographic metadata was included differed by source and by participant, and the metadata was provided uncurated.

Whole blood was collected in K2EDTA tubes by collaborating institutions according to the institutions' own protocols. For TCRbeta analysis, collaborators shipped samples as frozen whole blood, isolated PBMCs, or DNA extracted from either of those sample types. As regards this clone: This clone's antigen is unknown. There are no base qualities to consult, and no much larger clone falls within one base.

Recombination joined TRBV29-1 with TRBJ2-1, and TRBD2 matches 12 of the central bases. This TCR derives from a man between 60 and 70 years old with acute or convalescent COVID-19. Sequencing was performed on peripheral blood. Here the CDR3 is given as CSVEGLAGGQGQFF. The nucleotide sequence reads TGCAGCGTTGAAGGGCTAGCGGGGGGGCAGGGGCAGTTCTTC.